This T cell receptor beta chain was observed in a study of cytomegalovirus exposure and HLA in healthy donors. Across the study: The study placed approximately 80% of its approximately 380 genotyped donors in the Caucasian-associated ancestry cluster.

The CDR3 length is 12 residues. The V end was cut by 4 bases, the J end by 1 base, with 4 bases between. Germline V CDR1 and CDR2: MDHEN, SYDVKM. Researchers ran the PCR with 60 Vbeta and 13 Jbeta primers. Produced via immunoSEQ multiplex PCR; TCRdb's table is partial and in-frame only. This table has under 130,000 clones, 13% to 15% appearing once. This clone was observed a handful of times. Its antigen remains unknown. Study-level findings and limits: Earlier findings revealed that most TCR beta V segments proved productive either about 87% or about 30% of the time. TCR beta chain V- and J-gene trimming was linked, in a later analysis, to a missense variant in DCLRE1C.

The receptor was isolated from a female donor in good health and CMV-seronegative. V and J are TRBV28 and TRBJ1-1; D gene uncertain. The sequenced sample was PBMCs. The CDR3 is CASSSWNTEAFF. CDR3 DNA sequence: TGTGCCAGCAGTTCTTGGAACACTGAAGCTTTCTTT.